These 27 T cell receptor beta chains came from one sample sequenced in a study of OX40 agonist ivuxolimab in advanced cancers. Measured with immunoSEQ multiplex PCR; TCRdb has only the in-frame clones, and not every one. The top ten hold over 4.5% of the sample, which has around 97,000 clones, about 90% seen once. Sequenced here: CD4+ or CD8+ T cells sorted from blood, sampled in a trial of the OX40 agonist ivuxolimab. The receptors here all came from an adult with an advanced solid tumor such as melanoma, head and neck, liver or kidney cancer.

The chain combines TRBV7-8 with TRBJ2-7, with D possibly called TRBD1 or TRBD2 (6 bases each). The CDR3 has 16 amino acids. V lost 1 base, J lost 6 bases, and 19 bases lay in between. CDR1 is SGHVS, CDR2 FQNEAQ, per germline. CDR3 amino acids: CASSLEYTGSGVEQYF. The CDR3, as DNA: TGTGCCAGCAGCTTAGAATATACAGGGTCGGGGGTCGAGCAGTACTTC.

V usage is TRBV2 and J usage is TRBJ1-2, with D possibly being TRBD1 (5 bases). V lost 2 bases, J lost 8 bases, and 15 bases lay in between. The CDR3 sequence is 14 residues long. The V gene's germline CDR1 is SNHLY and CDR2 FYNNEI. The CDR3 here is CASSELWDLTGYTF. CDR3 nucleotides: TGTGCCAGCAGTGAACTTTGGGACCTAACGGGCTACACCTTC. Complete variable domain (other parts from reference TRBV2 and TRBJ1-2): EPEVTQTPSHQVTQMGQEVILRCVPISNHLYFYWYRQILGQKVEFLVSFYNNEISEKSEIFDDQFSVERPDGSNFTLKIRSTKLEDSAMYFCASSELWDLTGYTFGSGTRLTVV.

CDR3 coding DNA: TGTGCCAGCAGCTTACGGTCCGATACTGAAGCTTTCTTT. Protein sequence: CASSLRSDTEAFF. This chain joins TRBV11-1 and TRBJ1-1; D is uncertain. The CDR3 is made up of 13 amino acids. The germline V gene encodes CDR1 SGHAT and CDR2 FQDESV (reference sequence). With 2 bases removed from V and 5 bases from J, the gap between germline ends came to 9 bases.

The chain uses TRBV7-9 and TRBJ1-2, with 8 bases lining up with TRBD1. This CDR3 region has 15 residues. Trimming at V came to 4 bases and at J to 4 bases, leaving 8 bases not matched to a gene. Germline CDR1 is SEHNR and CDR2 is FQNEAQ (reference sequence). The CDR3 loop is CASSSDRGGVYGYTF. For the CDR3, the DNA is TGTGCCAGCAGCTCCGACAGGGGAGGTGTCTATGGCTACACCTTC.

This chain joins TRBV10-2 and TRBJ1-5; no clear D. From germline, CDR1 is WSHSY and CDR2 SAAADI. Trimming stripped 5 bases from V and 6 bases from J, with 11 bases between. This CDR3 has 13 amino acids. CDR3 protein: CASSLGSGQPQHF. The DNA for the CDR3 is TGCGCCAGCAGTCTAGGGAGTGGTCAGCCCCAGCATTTT.

The CDR3 sequence: CASNRYMNTGELFF. The CDR3 coding sequence is TGTGCCAGTAACCGGTATATGAACACCGGGGAGCTGTTTTTT. This rearrangement joins TRBV7-2 to TRBJ2-2; D call uncertain. CDR1 is SGHTA, CDR2 FQGNSA, per germline. This CDR3 region has 14 residues. Trimming cost V 9 bases and J 1 base, with 12 bases left between them. The whole variable domain, remainder taken from reference TRBV7-2 and TRBJ2-2, is GAGVSQSPSNKVTEKGKDVELRCDPISGHTALYWYRQSLGQGLEFLIYFQGNSAPDKSGLPSDRFSAERTGGSVSTLTIQRTQQEDSAVYLCASNRYMNTGELFFGEGSRLTVL.

The J gene is TRBJ2-6, the V gene TRBV5-1, with D possibly matching TRBD1 (5 bases). The CDR3 sequence is 15 residues long. Germline CDR1 and CDR2: SGHRS and YFSETQ. Trimming shortened V by 4 bases and J by 4 bases, and 12 bases separated the two germline ends. CDR3 nucleotides: TGCGCCAGCAGCCTGACAGTCTCCGGGGCCAACGTCCTGACTTTC. Translation gives CASSLTVSGANVLTF. Variable domain in full (rest from reference TRBV5-1 and TRBJ2-6): KAGVTQTPRYLIKTRGQQVTLSCSPISGHRSVSWYQQTPGQGLQFLFEYFSETQRNKGNFPGRFSGRQFSNSRSEMNVSTLELGDSALYLCASSLTVSGANVLTFGAGSRLTVL.

V gene TRBV20-1 combines with J gene TRBJ1-1; D call uncertain. Germline V gene data show CDR1 as DFQATT and CDR2 as SNEGSKA (reference sequence). CDR3 size: 8 residues. This CDR3 reads CRPRGAFF. For the CDR3, the DNA is TGCAGGCCACGGGGAGCTTTCTTT.

The CDR3 bases are TGTGCCTGGAGTTTCCCCTCCATATACGAGCAGTACTTC. Amino acid sequence: CAWSFPSIYEQYF. The chain joins TRBV30 to TRBJ2-7; D unresolved. The V gene lost 2 bases and the J gene lost 4 bases, with 12 bases spanning the gap. The CDR3 extends over 13 amino acids. Per germline, CDR1 GTSNPN and CDR2 SVGIG (reference sequence).

This clone was picked up a small number of times. The chain recombines TRBV5-1 with TRBJ1-2; no clear D. The V gene lost 0 bases and the J gene lost 8 bases, with 8 bases spanning the gap. From germline, CDR1 is SGHRS and CDR2 YFSETQ. The length of the CDR3 is 12 residues. CDR3 residues: CASSLGRSGYTF. The CDR3 coding sequence is TGCGCCAGCAGCTTGGGACGTTCCGGCTACACCTTC.

The V and J genes are TRBV2 and TRBJ1-4; D not resolved. Trimming pared 6 bases from V and 8 bases from J, leaving 10 bases between. The CDR3 is 12 amino acids. Germline values: CDR1 SNHLY, CDR2 FYNNEI. The CDR3 spells CASSLTVEKLFF. CDR3 sequence (DNA): TGTGCCAGCAGCCTTACAGTGGAAAAACTGTTTTTT.

The chain has TRBV6-5 and TRBJ2-5, with D maybe TRBD1 (7 bases). V was cut by 8 bases and J by 11 bases, with 24 bases left in between. This CDR3 spans 14 amino acids. Germline CDR1 reads MNHEY; CDR2 reads SVGAGI. This CDR3 reads CASRQDRQKGGQYF. The CDR3 DNA sequence: TGTGCCAGCCGGCAGGACAGGCAAAAAGGAGGGCAGTACTTC.

This clone was seen only once. The chain has TRBV2 and TRBJ2-7; D remains ambiguous. The germline V gene encodes CDR1 SNHLY and CDR2 FYNNEI. V lost 2 bases to trimming and J lost 4 bases, with 9 bases between them. This CDR3 spans 13 amino acids. The CDR3 sequence: CASSEWDNYEQYF. The CDR3 region has the DNA TGTGCCAGCAGTGAATGGGATAATTACGAGCAGTACTTC. Variable domain in full (rest from reference TRBV2 and TRBJ2-7): EPEVTQTPSHQVTQMGQEVILRCVPISNHLYFYWYRQILGQKVEFLVSFYNNEISEKSEIFDDQFSVERPDGSNFTLKIRSTKLEDSAMYFCASSEWDNYEQYFGPGTRLTVT.

The J gene is TRBJ1-3, the V gene TRBV2; D gene unclear. The CDR3 sequence is 13 residues long. V shed 3 bases and J shed 3 bases, with 6 bases lying between them. Germline-derived CDR1 and CDR2 are SNHLY and FYNNEI. The CDR3 DNA follows: TGTGCCAGCAGTGATTTGGTTGGAAACACCATATATTTT. It translates to CASSDLVGNTIYF.

V usage is TRBV11-2 and J usage is TRBJ2-1; 14 bases fit TRBD2. CDR3 size: 19 residues. J gave up 2 bases and V 0 bases, and 6 bases lay outside the gene matches. Germline V gene sequence: CDR1 SGHAT, CDR2 FQNNGV. The CDR3 DNA sequence: TGTGCCAGCAGCTTAGAAGGGACTAGCGGGAGTAGGGCCTACAATGAGCAGTTCTTC. Its translation: CASSLEGTSGSRAYNEQFF. The full variable domain, completed using reference TRBV11-2 and TRBJ2-1, is EAGVAQSPRYKIIEKRQSVAFWCNPISGHATLYWYQQILGQGPKLLIQFQNNGVVDDSQLPKDRFSAERLKGVDSTLKIQPAKLEDSAVYLCASSLEGTSGSRAYNEQFFGPGTRLTVL.

The rearrangement joins TRBV19 to TRBJ1-2; tentative D call: TRBD1 (5 bases). The V end was cut by 3 bases, the J end by 6 bases, with 11 bases between. The CDR3 has 13 residues. Germline CDR1 LNHDA, CDR2 SQIVND (reference sequence). CDR3 protein: CASSIRVAHGYTF. As DNA, the CDR3 is TGTGCCAGTAGTATCAGGGTCGCCCATGGCTACACCTTC.

The chain joins TRBV5-6 to TRBJ2-2; 7 bases line up with TRBD1. The CDR3 spans 16 residues. The ends lost 4 bases at V and 4 bases at J; junction bases unmatched: 10. Germline V gives CDR1 SGHDT, CDR2 YYEEEE. The CDR3 protein is CASSPDRARGTGELFF. CDR3 sequence (DNA): TGTGCCAGCAGCCCTGACAGGGCAAGGGGCACCGGGGAGCTGTTTTTT.

V and J are TRBV7-2 and TRBJ2-1, with 8 bases matching TRBD2. The CDR3 is 12 amino acids. Unmatched junction bases numbered 4, after V lost 3 bases and J lost 12 bases. Per the germline V gene, CDR1 is SGHTA and CDR2 is FQGNSA. CDR3 bases: TGTGCCAGCAGCTTCCGTAGCGGGATGCAGTTCTTC. It codes for CASSFRSGMQFF.

The chain employs TRBV7-9 and TRBJ1-4, with TRBD1 identical over 7 bases. After removal of 5 bases from V and 0 bases from J, the junction contained 12 bases not matched to a gene. Germline CDR1 is SEHNR and CDR2 is FQNEAQ (reference sequence). This CDR3 has 18 residues. The CDR3 DNA is TGTGCCAGCAGCCCTCGGGTCGGGACAGTTACAACTAATGAAAAACTGTTTTTT. Encoded protein: CASSPRVGTVTTNEKLFF. The full variable domain, in which reference TRBV7-9 and TRBJ1-4 provide the parts outside the CDR3, is DTGVSQNPRHKITKRGQNVTFRCDPISEHNRLYWYRQTLGQGPEFLTYFQNEAQLEKSRLLSDRFSAERPKGSFSTLEIQRTEQGDSAMYLCASSPRVGTVTTNEKLFFGSGTQLSVL.

This chain links TRBV7-6 with TRBJ2-3; 11 bases fit TRBD2. The CDR3 is 15 amino acids. J was trimmed by 0 bases and V by 6 bases; bases with no gene match: 2. Germline CDR1 reads SGHVS; CDR2 reads FNYEAQ. CDR3: CASRGTSGSTDTQYF. CDR3 DNA: TGTGCCAGCAGGGGGACTAGCGGTAGCACAGATACGCAGTATTTT.

CDR3 DNA: TGTGCCAGCAGGGGGTTAACAGATACGCAGTATTTT. Translation: CASRGLTDTQYF. The chain couples TRBV2 to TRBJ2-3; D is unclear. Per the germline V gene, CDR1 is SNHLY and CDR2 is FYNNEI. Trimming left V 6 bases short and J 3 bases short, with 7 bases between. The CDR3 runs 12 residues.

A note on this clone: At one end, the junction sequence differs from germline, possibly due to a read error. V gene TRBV18 combines with J gene TRBJ1-2; D is ambiguous. Germline values: CDR1 KGHSH, CDR2 LQKENI. The CDR3 is 15 residues long. The CDR3 loop is CAGSADQVANYGYTF. CDR3 in DNA: TGTGCCGGCTCAGCCGACCAAGTCGCTAACTATGGCTACACCTTC. The full variable domain, its missing parts supplied by reference TRBV18 and TRBJ1-2, is NAGVMQNPRHLVRRRGQEARLRCSPMKGHSHVYWYRQLPEEGLKFMVYLQKENIIDESGMPKERFSAEFPKEGPSILRIQQVVRGDSAAYFCAGSADQVANYGYTFGSGTRLTVV.

CDR3 amino acids: CASSYRGGEQYF. The CDR3 nucleotides are TGTGCCAGCAGTTACAGGGGTGGCGAGCAGTACTTC. The chain joins TRBV6-5 to TRBJ2-7, with a weak D call TRBD1 (5 bases). The germline V gene encodes CDR1 MNHEY and CDR2 SVGAGI. Trimming pared 2 bases from V and 6 bases from J, leaving 8 bases between. The CDR3 is made up of 12 amino acids.

This clone was observed a single time. V and J are TRBV19 and TRBJ2-7; TRBD1 might be the D (6 bases). Germline V gene sequence: CDR1 LNHDA, CDR2 SQIVND (reference sequence). Trimming took 3 bases from V and 0 from J, leaving 12 bases between them. The CDR3 covers 15 residues. CDR3 residues: CASSIGTGYSYEQYF. CDR3 coding DNA: TGTGCCAGTAGTATTGGCACAGGGTACTCCTACGAGCAGTACTTC.

In its sample, this clone ranks as medium-sized. The rearrangement links TRBV2 to TRBJ1-5; possible D gene TRBD1, 5 bases. This CDR3 comprises 14 residues. The V gene lost 2 bases and the J gene lost 3 bases, with 8 bases spanning the gap. The germline CDR1 and CDR2 sequences are SNHLY and FYNNEI. The CDR3 DNA is TGTGCCAGCAGTGAACGGGGGACCAATCAGCCCCAGCATTTT. It is translated as CASSERGTNQPQHF.

The genes are TRBV7-6 and TRBJ1-4; 7 nucleotides align to TRBD1. The CDR3 totals 16 residues. Germline CDR1 SGHVS, CDR2 FNYEAQ. V lost 1 base, J lost 7 bases, and 9 bases stayed unmatched. The CDR3: CASSLGANRGTEKLFF. For the CDR3, the DNA is TGTGCCAGCAGCTTAGGTGCAAACAGGGGTACTGAAAAACTGTTTTTT.

The gene calls are TRBV15 and TRBJ1-1, with 7 bases matching TRBD1. The CDR3 contains 13 residues. V shed 1 base and J 10 bases; nucleotides not matched to a gene: 6. In germline, CDR1 is LNHNV, CDR2 YYDKDF (reference sequence). The CDR3 nucleotides read TGTGCCACCAGCAGAGCGACAGGGAACCCAGCTTTCTTT. Protein: CATSRATGNPAFF.